Presented here are 15 T cell receptor beta chains from one specimen sequenced in a study of metastatic and nonmetastatic thyroid tumors. TCRdb reprocessed the PCR reads via MiXCR. The data contain around 53,000 clones, approximately 17% of them singletons. Ahead of thyroid surgery, no patient had received treatment of any kind. The sequencing input was blood. These receptors all stem from a female donor with papillary thyroid cancer or a benign thyroid nodule (not recorded which). Some clones in this sample may be carry-over from other donors' samples.

There are many counts of this clone. The chain is built from TRBV20-1 and TRBJ1-5; 7 nucleotides line up with TRBD1. Per germline, CDR1 DFQATT and CDR2 SNEGSKA (reference sequence). Germline trimming cut 6 bases from V and 4 bases from J; bases unmatched to any gene: 3. This CDR3 region has 12 residues. In DNA, the CDR3 is TGCAGTGCCAGGACAGGAAATCAGCCCCAGCATTTT. Its protein is CSARTGNQPQHF.

This clone was found many times. The chain uses TRBV6-4 and TRBJ2-1; a possible D gene is TRBD2 (5 bases). Germline V gene data show CDR1 as MRHNA and CDR2 as SNTAGT. The CDR3 runs 15 residues. The V end was cut by 4 bases, the J end by 9 bases, with 19 bases between. CDR3 amino acids: CASSGLAEAVGEQFF. The CDR3, as DNA: TGTGCCAGCAGTGGACTTGCGGAGGCGGTGGGTGAGCAGTTCTTC.

This clone was recorded many times. The chain links TRBV9 to TRBJ1-3, with TRBD1 matching 9 bases. The V and J ends lost 3 bases and 4 bases, in that order; junction bases with no gene match: 2. Germline V gene sequence: CDR1 SGDLS, CDR2 YYNGEE. This CDR3 spans 14 amino acids. CDR3 sequence: CASSAGTGGNTIYF. DNA of the CDR3: TGTGCCAGCAGCGCAGGGACAGGGGGAAACACCATATATTTT.

This clone has at least ten counts. Other nucleotide sequences in the sample specify the same CDR3. This sequence joins TRBV30 and TRBJ2-1; either TRBD1 or TRBD2 may supply D (5 bases each). CDR1 and CDR2 from the germline V gene are GTSNPN and SVGIG (reference sequence). The CDR3 contains 14 residues. V was pared by 4 bases and J by 5 bases, with 15 bases between. This CDR3 is CAWNGLGRDNEQFF. CDR3 coding DNA: TGTGCCTGGAACGGCCTGGGGCGGGACAATGAGCAGTTCTTC.

Remarks on this clone: An end of the junction does not agree with germline; a read error may underlie this. The chain combines TRBV20-1 with TRBJ2-7; D gene ambiguous. CDR3 length: 11 amino acids. Germline lookup yields CDR1 DFQATT and CDR2 SNEGSKA (reference sequence). CDR3 in DNA: TGCAGTTCTAGATATTCGTACGAGCAGTACTTC. It translates to CSSRYSYEQYF.

Only a few counts were recorded for this clone. The rearrangement links TRBV19 to TRBJ2-3; no clear D gene. The V end lost 4 bases, the J end lost 0 bases, and 11 bases lay between the germline ends. The CDR3 is 15 amino acids. The germline CDR1 and CDR2 sequences are LNHDA and SQIVND (reference sequence). CDR3: CASSSGQVSTDTQYF. DNA for the CDR3: TGTGCCAGTAGTAGTGGGCAGGTGAGCACAGATACGCAGTATTTT.

In this sample, this clone turned up many times. The V call is TRBV19, the J call TRBJ2-1; 7 positions agree with TRBD2. The CDR3 loop spans 15 amino acids. Germline V gene lookup returns CDR1 LNHDA and CDR2 SQIVND (reference sequence). The ends lost 7 bases at V and 6 bases at J; junction bases unmatched: 12. The CDR3 reads CASKEAGFGLNEQFF. The CDR3 DNA is TGTGCCAGTAAAGAAGCGGGATTCGGGCTCAATGAGCAGTTCTTC.

The CDR3 region has the DNA TGTGCCAGCAGTTTATCGTTGCAGGTGACCTCCTATGAGCAGTTCTTC. This encodes CASSLSLQVTSYEQFF. The genes are TRBV27 and TRBJ2-1; D not resolved. Trimming removed 0 bases at V and 8 bases at J, with 17 bases between. Germline CDR1 is MNHEY and CDR2 is SMNVEV (reference sequence). This CDR3 spans 16 amino acids.

This clone was seen more than once but under ten times. One end of the junction varies from germline; a read error may be responsible. The chain employs TRBV6-5 and TRBJ1-1, with D perhaps TRBD1 (6 bases). The CDR3 covers 15 residues. In germline, CDR1 is MNHEY, CDR2 SVGAGI. The CDR3 here is CASSSLGANDAESFF. CDR3 bases: TGTGCCAGCAGTTCCTTGGGGGCGAATGACGCTGAATCTTTCTTT.

Turning to this clone: A read error is likely, as this CDR3 ends without the conserved phenylalanine or tryptophan. The chain couples TRBV20-1 to TRBJ2-1; the match to TRBD2 covers 14 bases. The germline CDR1 and CDR2 sequences are DFQATT and SNEGSKA (reference sequence). The CDR3 spans 18 residues. CDR3 DNA sequence: TGCAGTGCTAGAGATGGGACTAGCGGGAGTGATCTGAGCAATGAACAGTTCCTC. It yields the protein CSARDGTSGSDLSNEQFL.

This clone came up many times. A read error is possible here, since a much larger clone lies one base away. The same CDR3 is also encoded by other DNA sequences in this sample. This chain connects TRBV12-5 to TRBJ2-2; no firm D call. The CDR3 totals 13 residues. Deletions cut 6 bases from V and 6 bases from J, with 11 bases between. In germline, CDR1 is LGHNT, CDR2 FRNRAP. CDR3 region: CASGMGWAGELFF. The CDR3 coding sequence is TGTGCTAGTGGGATGGGGTGGGCCGGGGAGCTGTTTTTT.

This clone appeared a single time. This chain links TRBV7-3 with TRBJ2-6, with D uncertain. The germline gives CDR1 SGHTA, CDR2 FQGTGA. Trimming cost V 2 bases and J 6 bases, with 11 bases left between them. The CDR3 covers 15 residues. Written as DNA, the CDR3 is TGTGCCAGCAGCTTATCTGGGTCCGTGGCCAACGTCCTGACTTTC. Protein: CASSLSGSVANVLTF.

This clone was found once. The CDR3 bases are TGTGCCTGGCCCCCCCCGTGCCCACTGGGTCGGCAGCCCCAGCATTTT. It yields the protein CAWPPPCPLGRQPQHF. The chain joins TRBV30 to TRBJ1-5, with no clear D. The CDR3 runs to 16 residues. V was trimmed by 5 bases and J by 7 bases, leaving 24 bases between them. Germline V gene lookup returns CDR1 GTSNPN and CDR2 SVGIG (reference sequence).

This clone was seen at least ten times. The chain recombines TRBV2 with TRBJ1-1; TRBD1 might be the D (6 bases). V was shortened by 7 bases and J by 3 bases, with 15 bases between the two germline ends. Per the germline V gene, CDR1 is SNHLY and CDR2 is FYNNEI. The CDR3 is 14 amino acids. The CDR3 loop is CASTYDRRDTEAFF. The CDR3 nucleotides read TGTGCCAGCACCTACGACAGGAGGGACACTGAAGCTTTCTTT.

As concerns this clone: The conserved phenylalanine or tryptophan is not found at the CDR3 terminus, so this likely reflects a read error. Additional DNA sequences in this sample encode the identical CDR3. V gene TRBV3-1 combines with J gene TRBJ2-3, with 9 positions matching TRBD2. CDR3 length: 16 amino acids. The ends lost 1 base at V and 6 bases at J; junction bases unmatched: 8. Germline CDR1 is LGHDT and CDR2 is YNNKEL (reference sequence). CDR3 nucleotide sequence: TGTGCCAGCAGCCAAGGGGGTGCTAGCGGGACGGATACGCAGTATTCT. Protein: CASSQGGASGTDTQYS.